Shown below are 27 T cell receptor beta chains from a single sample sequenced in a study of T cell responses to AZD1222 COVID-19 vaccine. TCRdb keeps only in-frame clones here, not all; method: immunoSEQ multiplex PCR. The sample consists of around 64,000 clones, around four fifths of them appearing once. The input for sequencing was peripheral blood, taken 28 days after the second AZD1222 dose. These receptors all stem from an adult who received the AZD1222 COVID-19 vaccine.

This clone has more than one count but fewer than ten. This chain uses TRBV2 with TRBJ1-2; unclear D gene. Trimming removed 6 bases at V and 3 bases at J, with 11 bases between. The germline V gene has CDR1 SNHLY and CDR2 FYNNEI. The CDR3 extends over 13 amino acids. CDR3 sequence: CASSPDGDYGYTF. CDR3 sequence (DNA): TGTGCCAGCAGCCCAGACGGAGACTATGGCTACACCTTC.

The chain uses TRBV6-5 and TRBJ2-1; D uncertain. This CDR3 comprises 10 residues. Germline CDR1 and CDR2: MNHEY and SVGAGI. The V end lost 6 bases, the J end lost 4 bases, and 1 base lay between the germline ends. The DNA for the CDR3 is TGTGCCAGCAGGTACAATGAGCAGTTCTTC. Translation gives CASRYNEQFF.

The CDR3 DNA follows: TGTGCCAGCAGCCTTAGCGGTGGAAACTACGAGCAGTACTTC. This translates into CASSLSGGNYEQYF. The rearrangement links TRBV11-3 to TRBJ2-7, with D perhaps matching TRBD2 (6 bases). V dropped 5 bases and J dropped 3 bases, with 14 bases sitting between them. CDR1 is SGHNT and CDR2 is YENEEA in the germline V gene. The CDR3 covers 14 residues. The full variable domain, its missing parts supplied by reference TRBV11-3 and TRBJ2-7, is EAGVVQSPRYKIIEKKQPVAFWCNPISGHNTLYWYLQNLGQGPELLIRYENEEAVDDSQLPKDRFSAERLKGVDSTLKIQPAELGDSAVYLCASSLSGGNYEQYFGPGTRLTVT.

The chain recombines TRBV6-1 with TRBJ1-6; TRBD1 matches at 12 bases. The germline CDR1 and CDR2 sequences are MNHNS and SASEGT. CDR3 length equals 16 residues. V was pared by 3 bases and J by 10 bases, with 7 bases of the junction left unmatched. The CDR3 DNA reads TGTGCCAGCAGTGACCGGGACAGGGGGCGGAACTCACCCCTCCACTTT. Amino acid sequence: CASSDRDRGRNSPLHF.

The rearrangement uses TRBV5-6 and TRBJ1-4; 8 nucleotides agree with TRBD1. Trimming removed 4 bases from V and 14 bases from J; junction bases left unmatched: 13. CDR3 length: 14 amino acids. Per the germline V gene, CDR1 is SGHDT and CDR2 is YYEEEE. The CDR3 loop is CASSTWTGPQWLFF. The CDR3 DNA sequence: TGTGCCAGCAGCACATGGACAGGGCCCCAGTGGCTGTTTTTT. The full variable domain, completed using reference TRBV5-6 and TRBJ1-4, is DAGVTQSPTHLIKTRGQQVTLRCSPKSGHDTVSWYQQALGQGPQFIFQYYEEEERQRGNFPDRFSGHQFPNYSSELNVNALLLGDSALYLCASSTWTGPQWLFFGSGTQLSVL.

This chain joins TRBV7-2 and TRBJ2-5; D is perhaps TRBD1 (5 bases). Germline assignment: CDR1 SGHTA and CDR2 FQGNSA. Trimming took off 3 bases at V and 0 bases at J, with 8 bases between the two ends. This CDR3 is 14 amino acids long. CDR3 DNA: TGTGCCAGCAGCTTCGACAGACACCAAGAGACCCAGTACTTC. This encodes CASSFDRHQETQYF.

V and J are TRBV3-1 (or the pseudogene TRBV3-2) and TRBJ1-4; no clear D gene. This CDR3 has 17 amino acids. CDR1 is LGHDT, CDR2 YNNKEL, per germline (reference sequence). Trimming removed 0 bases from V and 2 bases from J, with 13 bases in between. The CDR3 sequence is CASSQEVGPGTNEKLFF. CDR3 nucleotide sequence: TGTGCCAGCAGCCAAGAGGTTGGTCCTGGCACTAATGAAAAACTGTTTTTT.

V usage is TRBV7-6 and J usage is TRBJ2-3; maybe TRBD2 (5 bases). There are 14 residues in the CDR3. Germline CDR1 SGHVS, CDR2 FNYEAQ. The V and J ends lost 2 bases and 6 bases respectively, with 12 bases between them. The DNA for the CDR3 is TGTGCCAGCAGCTTAACCCGGGGAGCGGATACGCAGTATTTT. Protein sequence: CASSLTRGADTQYF.

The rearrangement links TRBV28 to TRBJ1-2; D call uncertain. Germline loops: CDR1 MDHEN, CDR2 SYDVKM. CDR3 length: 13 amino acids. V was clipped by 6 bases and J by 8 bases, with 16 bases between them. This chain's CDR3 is CASRSAETVGYTF. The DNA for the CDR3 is TGTGCCAGCAGGTCGGCAGAAACAGTGGGCTACACCTTC.

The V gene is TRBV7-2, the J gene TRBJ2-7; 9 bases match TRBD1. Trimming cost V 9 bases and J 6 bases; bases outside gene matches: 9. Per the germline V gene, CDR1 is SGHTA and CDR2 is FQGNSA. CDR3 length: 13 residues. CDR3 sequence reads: CASLGTGMSEQYF. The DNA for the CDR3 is TGTGCCAGTCTTGGGACAGGGATGAGCGAGCAGTACTTC.

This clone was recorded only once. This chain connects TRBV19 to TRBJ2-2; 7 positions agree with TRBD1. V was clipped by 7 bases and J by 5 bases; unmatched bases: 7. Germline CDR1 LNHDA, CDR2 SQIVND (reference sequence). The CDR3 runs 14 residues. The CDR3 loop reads CASTYRGWTGELFF. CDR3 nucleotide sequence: TGTGCCAGTACGTACAGGGGATGGACCGGGGAGCTGTTTTTT.

The CDR3 sequence is CASSTRTGVNQPQHF. As DNA, the CDR3 is TGTGCCAGCAGCACCCGGACAGGGGTTAATCAGCCCCAGCATTTT. V gene TRBV7-2 combines with J gene TRBJ1-5; 9 positions agree with TRBD1. V lost 5 bases, J lost 4 bases, and 6 bases stayed unmatched. The CDR3 covers 15 residues. CDR1 is SGHTA and CDR2 is FQGNSA in the germline V gene.

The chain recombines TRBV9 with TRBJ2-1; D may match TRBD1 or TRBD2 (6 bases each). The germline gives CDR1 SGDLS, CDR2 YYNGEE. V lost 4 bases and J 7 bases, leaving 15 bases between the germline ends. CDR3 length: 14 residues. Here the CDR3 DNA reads TGTGCCAGCAGCCCGACTTGGGGGGCGAATGAGCAGTTCTTC. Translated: CASSPTWGANEQFF.

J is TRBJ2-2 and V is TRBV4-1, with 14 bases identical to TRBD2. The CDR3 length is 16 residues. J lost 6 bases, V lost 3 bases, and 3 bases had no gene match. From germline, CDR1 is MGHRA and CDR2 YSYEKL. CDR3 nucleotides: TGCGCCAGCAGCCAGATGACTAGCGGGGGGGCCGGGGAGCTGTTTTTT. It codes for CASSQMTSGGAGELFF.

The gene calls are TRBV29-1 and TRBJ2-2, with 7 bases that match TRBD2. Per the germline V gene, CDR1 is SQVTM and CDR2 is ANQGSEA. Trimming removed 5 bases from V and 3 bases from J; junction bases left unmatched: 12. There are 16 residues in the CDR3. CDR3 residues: CSVPGGAAGHTGELFF. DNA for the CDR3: TGCAGCGTTCCCGGAGGGGCAGCGGGGCACACCGGGGAGCTGTTTTTT.

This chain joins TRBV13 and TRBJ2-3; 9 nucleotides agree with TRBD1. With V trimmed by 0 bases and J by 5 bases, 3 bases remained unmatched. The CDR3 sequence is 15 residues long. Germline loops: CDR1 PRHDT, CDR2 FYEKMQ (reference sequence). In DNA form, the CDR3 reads TGTGCCAGCAGCTTAGGGGGACAGGGACTAGATACGCAGTATTTT. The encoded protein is CASSLGGQGLDTQYF.

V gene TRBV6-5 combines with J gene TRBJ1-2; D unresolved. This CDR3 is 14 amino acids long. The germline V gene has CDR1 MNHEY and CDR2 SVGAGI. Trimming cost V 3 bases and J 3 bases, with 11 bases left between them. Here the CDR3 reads CASSYYREDYGYTF. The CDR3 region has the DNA TGTGCCAGCAGTTATTACAGAGAAGACTATGGCTACACCTTC.

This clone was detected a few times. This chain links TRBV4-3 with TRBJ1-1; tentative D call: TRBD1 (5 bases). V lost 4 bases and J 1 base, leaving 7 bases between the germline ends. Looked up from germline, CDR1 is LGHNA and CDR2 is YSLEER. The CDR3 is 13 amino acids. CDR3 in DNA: TGCGCCAGCAGCCTCGACAGGAACACTGAAGCTTTCTTT. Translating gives CASSLDRNTEAFF.

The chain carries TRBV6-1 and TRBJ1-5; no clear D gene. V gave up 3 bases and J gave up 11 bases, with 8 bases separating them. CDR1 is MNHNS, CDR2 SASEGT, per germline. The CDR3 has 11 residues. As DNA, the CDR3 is TGTGCCAGCAGTGAGGTCCGTACCCAGCATTTT. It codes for CASSEVRTQHF.

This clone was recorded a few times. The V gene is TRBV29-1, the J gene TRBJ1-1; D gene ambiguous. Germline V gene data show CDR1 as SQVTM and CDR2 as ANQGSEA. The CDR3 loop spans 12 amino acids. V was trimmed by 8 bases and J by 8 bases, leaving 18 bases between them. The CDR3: CSSEVSGPEAFF. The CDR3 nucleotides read TGCAGCTCAGAGGTCAGTGGTCCCGAAGCTTTCTTT. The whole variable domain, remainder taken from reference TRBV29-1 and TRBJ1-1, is SAVISQKPSRDICQRGTSLTIQCQVDSQVTMMFWYRQQPGQSLTLIATANQGSEATYESGFVIDKFPISRPNLTFSTLTVSNMSPEDSSIYLCSSEVSGPEAFFGQGTRLTVV.

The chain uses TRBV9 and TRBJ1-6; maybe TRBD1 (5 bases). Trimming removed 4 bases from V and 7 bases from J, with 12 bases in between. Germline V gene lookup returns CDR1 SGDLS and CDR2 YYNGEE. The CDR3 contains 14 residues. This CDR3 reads CASSPGTGNSPLHF. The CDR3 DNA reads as TGTGCCAGCAGCCCAGGGACGGGGAATTCACCCCTCCACTTT. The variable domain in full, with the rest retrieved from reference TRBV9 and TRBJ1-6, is DSGVTQTPKHLITATGQRVTLRCSPRSGDLSVYWYQQSLDQGLQFLIQYYNGEERAKGNILERFSAQQFPDLHSELNLSSLELGDSALYFCASSPGTGNSPLHFGNGTRLTVT.

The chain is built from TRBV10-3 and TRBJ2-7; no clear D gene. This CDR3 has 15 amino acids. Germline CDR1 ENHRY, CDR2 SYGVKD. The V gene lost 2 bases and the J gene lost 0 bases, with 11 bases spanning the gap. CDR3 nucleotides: TGTGCCATCAGTGAGCGGAGTGTAAACTCCTACGAGCAGTACTTC. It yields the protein CAISERSVNSYEQYF.

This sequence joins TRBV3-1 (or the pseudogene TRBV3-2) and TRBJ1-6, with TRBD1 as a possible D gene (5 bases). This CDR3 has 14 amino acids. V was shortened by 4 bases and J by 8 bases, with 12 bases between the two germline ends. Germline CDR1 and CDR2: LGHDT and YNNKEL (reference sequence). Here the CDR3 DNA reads TGTGCCAGCAGCCCAGCGAGGGGAGATTCACCCCTCCACTTT. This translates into CASSPARGDSPLHF.

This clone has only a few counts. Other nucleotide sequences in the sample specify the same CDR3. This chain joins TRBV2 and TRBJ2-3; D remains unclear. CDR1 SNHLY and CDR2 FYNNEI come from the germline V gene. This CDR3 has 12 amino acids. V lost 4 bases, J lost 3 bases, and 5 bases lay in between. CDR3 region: CASSVATDTQYF. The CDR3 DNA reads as TGTGCCAGCAGTGTGGCTACAGATACGCAGTATTTT.

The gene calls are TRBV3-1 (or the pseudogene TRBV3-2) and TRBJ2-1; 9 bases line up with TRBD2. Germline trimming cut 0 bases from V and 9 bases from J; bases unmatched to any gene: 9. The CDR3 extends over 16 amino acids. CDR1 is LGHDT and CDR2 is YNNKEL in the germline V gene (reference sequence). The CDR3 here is CASSQDIAGGRSEQFF. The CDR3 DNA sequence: TGTGCCAGCAGCCAAGATATTGCGGGGGGGAGGAGTGAGCAGTTCTTC.

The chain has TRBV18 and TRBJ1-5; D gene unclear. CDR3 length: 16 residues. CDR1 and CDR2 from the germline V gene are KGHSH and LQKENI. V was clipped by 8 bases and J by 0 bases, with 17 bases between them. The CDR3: CASGLQASSSNQPQHF. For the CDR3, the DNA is TGTGCCAGCGGGCTCCAGGCCTCCAGTAGCAATCAGCCCCAGCATTTT.

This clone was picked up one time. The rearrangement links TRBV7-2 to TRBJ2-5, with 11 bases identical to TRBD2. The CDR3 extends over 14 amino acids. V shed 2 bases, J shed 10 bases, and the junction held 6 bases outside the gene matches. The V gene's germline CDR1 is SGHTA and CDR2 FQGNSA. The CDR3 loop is CASSLRLAGGSQYF. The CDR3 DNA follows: TGTGCCAGCAGCTTAAGGCTAGCGGGGGGAAGCCAGTACTTC.